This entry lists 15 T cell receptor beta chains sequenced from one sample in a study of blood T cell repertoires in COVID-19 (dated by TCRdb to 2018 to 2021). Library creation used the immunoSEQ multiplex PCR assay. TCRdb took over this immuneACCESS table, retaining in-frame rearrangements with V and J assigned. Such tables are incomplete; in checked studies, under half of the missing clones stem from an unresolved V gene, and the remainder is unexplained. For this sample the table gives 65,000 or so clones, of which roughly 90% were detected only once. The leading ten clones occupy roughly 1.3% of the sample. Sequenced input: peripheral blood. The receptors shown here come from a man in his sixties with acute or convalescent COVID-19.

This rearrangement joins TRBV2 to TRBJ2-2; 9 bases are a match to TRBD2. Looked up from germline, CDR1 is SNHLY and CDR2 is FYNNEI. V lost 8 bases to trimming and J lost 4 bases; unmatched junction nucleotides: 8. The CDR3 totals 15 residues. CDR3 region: CASSRTSEATGELFF. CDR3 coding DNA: TGTGCCAGCTCCCGGACTAGCGAGGCCACCGGGGAGCTGTTTTTT.

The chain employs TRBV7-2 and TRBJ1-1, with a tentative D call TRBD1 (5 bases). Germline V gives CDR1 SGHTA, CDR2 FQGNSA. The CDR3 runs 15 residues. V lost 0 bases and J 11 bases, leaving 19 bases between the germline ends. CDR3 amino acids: CASSLASTGYLRAFF. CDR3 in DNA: TGTGCCAGCAGCTTAGCGAGCACAGGTTACCTGCGGGCTTTCTTT.

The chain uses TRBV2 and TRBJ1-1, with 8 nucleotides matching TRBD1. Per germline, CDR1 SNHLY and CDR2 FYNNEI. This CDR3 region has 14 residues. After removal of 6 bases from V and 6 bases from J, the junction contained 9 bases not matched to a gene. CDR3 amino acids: CASRSTGVTAEAFF. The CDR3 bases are TGTGCCAGCAGATCGACAGGGGTGACGGCTGAAGCTTTCTTT.

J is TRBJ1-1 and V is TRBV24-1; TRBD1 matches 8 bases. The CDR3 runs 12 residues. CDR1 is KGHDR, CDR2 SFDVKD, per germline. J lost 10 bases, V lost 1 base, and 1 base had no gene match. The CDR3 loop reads CATSDFTGGAFF. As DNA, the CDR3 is TGTGCCACCAGTGATTTCACAGGGGGAGCTTTCTTT.

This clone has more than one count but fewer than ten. CDR3 loop: CAWSPGEQYGYTF. The CDR3 coding sequence is TGTGCCTGGAGTCCGGGGGAGCAGTATGGCTACACCTTC. V is TRBV30 and J is TRBJ1-2, with D possibly TRBD1 on 5 matching bases. The CDR3 extends over 13 amino acids. Germline values: CDR1 GTSNPN, CDR2 SVGIG (reference sequence). The germline V and J ends were trimmed by 2 bases and 5 bases, with 12 bases remaining between them. Complete variable domain (other parts from reference TRBV30 and TRBJ1-2): SQTIHQWPATLVQPVGSPLSLECTVEGTSNPNLYWYRQAAGRGLQLLFYSVGIGQISSEVPQNLSASRPQDRQFILSSKKLLLSDSGFYLCAWSPGEQYGYTFGSGTRLTVV.

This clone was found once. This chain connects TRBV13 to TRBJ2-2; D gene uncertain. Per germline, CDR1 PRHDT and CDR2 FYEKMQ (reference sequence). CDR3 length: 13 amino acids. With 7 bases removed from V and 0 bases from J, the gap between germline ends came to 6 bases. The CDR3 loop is CASNEANTGELFF. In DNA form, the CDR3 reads TGTGCCAGCAATGAGGCGAACACCGGGGAGCTGTTTTTT.

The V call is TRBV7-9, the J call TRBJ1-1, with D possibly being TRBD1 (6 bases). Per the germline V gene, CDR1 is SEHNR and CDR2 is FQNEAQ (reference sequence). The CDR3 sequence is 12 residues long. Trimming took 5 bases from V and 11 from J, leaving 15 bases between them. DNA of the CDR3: TGTGCCAGCAGCCTAGACGGACAGAGGGCTTTCTTT. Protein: CASSLDGQRAFF.

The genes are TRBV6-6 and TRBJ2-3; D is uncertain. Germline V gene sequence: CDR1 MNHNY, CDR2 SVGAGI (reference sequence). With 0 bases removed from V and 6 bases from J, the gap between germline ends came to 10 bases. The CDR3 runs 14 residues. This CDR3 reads CASSYSKVEDTQYF. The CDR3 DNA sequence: TGTGCCAGCAGTTACTCGAAAGTAGAGGATACGCAGTATTTT.

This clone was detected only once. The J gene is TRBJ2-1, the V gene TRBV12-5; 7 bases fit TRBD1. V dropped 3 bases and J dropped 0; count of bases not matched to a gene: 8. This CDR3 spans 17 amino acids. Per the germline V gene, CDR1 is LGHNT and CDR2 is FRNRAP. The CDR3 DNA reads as TGTGCTAGTGGTTTAGCCACAGGGGATAGCTCCTACAATGAGCAGTTCTTC. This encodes CASGLATGDSSYNEQFF.

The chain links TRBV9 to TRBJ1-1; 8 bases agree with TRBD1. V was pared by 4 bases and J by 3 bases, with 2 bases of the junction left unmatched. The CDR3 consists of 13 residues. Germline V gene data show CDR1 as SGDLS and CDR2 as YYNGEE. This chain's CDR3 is CASSTTGDTEAFF. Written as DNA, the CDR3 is TGTGCCAGCAGCACGACAGGGGACACTGAAGCTTTCTTT.

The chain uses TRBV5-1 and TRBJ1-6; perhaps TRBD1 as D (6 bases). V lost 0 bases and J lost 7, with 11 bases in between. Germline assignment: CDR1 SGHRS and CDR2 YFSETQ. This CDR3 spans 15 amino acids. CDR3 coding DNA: TGCGCCAGCAGCTTGGAGGGGGGGGAGAATTCACCCCTCCACTTT. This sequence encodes CASSLEGGENSPLHF.

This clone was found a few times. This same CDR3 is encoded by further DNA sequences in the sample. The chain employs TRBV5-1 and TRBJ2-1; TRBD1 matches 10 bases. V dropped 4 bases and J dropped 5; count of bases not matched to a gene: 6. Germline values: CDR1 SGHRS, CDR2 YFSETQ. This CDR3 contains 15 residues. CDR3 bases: TGCGCCAGCAGCCTAGGGGACAGGGGTCACAATGAGCAGTTCTTC. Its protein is CASSLGDRGHNEQFF.

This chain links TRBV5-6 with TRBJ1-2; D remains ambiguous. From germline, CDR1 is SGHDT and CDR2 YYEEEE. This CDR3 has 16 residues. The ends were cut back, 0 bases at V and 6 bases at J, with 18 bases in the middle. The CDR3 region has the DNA TGTGCCAGCAGCTTGGCAGTGGGTAGCGTCGGTCATGGCTACACCTTC. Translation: CASSLAVGSVGHGYTF.

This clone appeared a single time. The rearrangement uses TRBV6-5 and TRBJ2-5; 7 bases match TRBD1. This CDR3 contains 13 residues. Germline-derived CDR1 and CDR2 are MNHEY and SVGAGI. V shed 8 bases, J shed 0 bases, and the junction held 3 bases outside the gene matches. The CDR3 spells CASARGYQETQYF. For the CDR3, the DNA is TGTGCCAGCGCCAGGGGGTACCAAGAGACCCAGTACTTC.

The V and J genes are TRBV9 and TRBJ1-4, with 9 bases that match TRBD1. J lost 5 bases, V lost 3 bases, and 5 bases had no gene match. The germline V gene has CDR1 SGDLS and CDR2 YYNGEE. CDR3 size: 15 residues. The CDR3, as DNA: TGTGCCAGCAGCGCCGCCGGGACAGGGAATGAAAAACTGTTTTTT. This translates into CASSAAGTGNEKLFF.